Listed here are 22 T cell receptor beta chains from one sample, sequenced in a study of OX40 agonist ivuxolimab in advanced cancers. Generated by immunoSEQ multiplex PCR, the TCRdb table keeps only in-frame clones and is missing some. This repertoire shows some 49,000 clones, 70% to 90% found once; its top ten account for about 48%. This specimen was CD4+ or CD8+ T cells sorted from blood, taken in a trial of the OX40 agonist ivuxolimab. The receptors stem from an adult with an advanced solid tumor such as melanoma, head and neck, liver or kidney cancer.

V usage is TRBV7-2 and J usage is TRBJ1-1; a weak D match, TRBD1 (5 bases). Germline CDR1 and CDR2: SGHTA and FQGNSA. The germline V and J ends were trimmed by 7 bases and 3 bases, with 18 bases remaining between them. The CDR3 spans 15 residues. CDR3 residues: CASNDLGDVDTEAFF. In DNA, the CDR3 is TGTGCCAGCAACGACCTAGGGGACGTGGACACTGAAGCTTTCTTT.

The V gene is TRBV9, the J gene TRBJ2-7; possibly TRBD1 or TRBD2 for D (5 bases each). Trimming stripped 2 bases from V and 7 bases from J, with 16 bases between. Germline CDR1 reads SGDLS; CDR2 reads YYNGEE. This CDR3 is 14 amino acids long. The CDR3 loop reads CASSVSGGTLEQYF. CDR3 DNA: TGTGCCAGCAGCGTGAGTGGGGGAACGCTGGAGCAGTACTTC.

The chain couples TRBV7-3 to TRBJ2-3; tentatively, D is TRBD2 (5 bases). The CDR3 runs 15 residues. CDR1 is SGHTA and CDR2 is FQGTGA in the germline V gene. V lost 0 bases and J lost 1, with 8 bases in between. The CDR3 DNA sequence: TGTGCCAGCAGCTTAACCTACGGGGGCACAGATACGCAGTATTTT. Protein sequence: CASSLTYGGTDTQYF.

This clone appeared once. This CDR3 reads CASSYSETQYF. CDR3 coding DNA: TGTGCCAGCAGTTATTCTGAGACCCAGTACTTC. The rearrangement uses TRBV6-6 and TRBJ2-5; no clear D gene. CDR3 length: 11 amino acids. The V end lost 3 bases, the J end lost 5 bases, and 4 bases lay between the germline ends. CDR1 and CDR2 from the germline V gene are MNHNY and SVGAGI (reference sequence).

The chain carries TRBV7-8 and TRBJ2-2; D is possibly TRBD1 (6 bases). Germline V lookup: CDR1 SGHVS, CDR2 FQNEAQ. V lost 0 bases, J lost 7 bases, and 9 bases lay in between. The CDR3 sequence is 14 residues long. The CDR3 coding sequence is TGTGCCAGCAGCTTAGCAAAAGGGGGCGGGGAGCTGTTTTTT. Residues: CASSLAKGGGELFF.

The chain uses TRBV2 and TRBJ2-3, with unresolved D. The CDR3 covers 15 residues. The germline V gene has CDR1 SNHLY and CDR2 FYNNEI. With 1 base removed from V and 2 bases from J, the gap between germline ends came to 10 bases. The CDR3 loop reads CASSEGSWITDTQYF. Here the CDR3 DNA reads TGTGCCAGCAGTGAAGGGTCGTGGATCACAGATACGCAGTATTTT.

V usage is TRBV25-1 and J usage is TRBJ2-3; TRBD2 is a possible D gene (6 bases). The germline V gene has CDR1 MGHDK and CDR2 SYGVNS. Trimming cost V 6 bases and J 5 bases, with 6 bases left between them. CDR3 length equals 11 residues. CDR3 coding DNA: TGTGCCAGCAGGGAGGGAGATACGCAGTATTTT. This sequence encodes CASREGDTQYF.

V gene TRBV7-3 combines with J gene TRBJ2-4, with 8 bases that match TRBD1. This CDR3 comprises 13 residues. The V and J ends lost 2 bases and 8 bases, in that order; junction bases with no gene match: 2. Germline V lookup: CDR1 SGHTA, CDR2 FQGTGA. CDR3 amino acids: CASSLGQGDIQYF. The CDR3 nucleotides read TGTGCCAGCAGCTTAGGACAGGGTGACATTCAGTACTTC.

The chain combines TRBV5-6 with TRBJ1-4; D unclear. Trimming stripped 1 base from V and 3 bases from J, with 10 bases between. Germline CDR1 and CDR2: SGHDT and YYEEEE. CDR3 length equals 15 residues. CDR3 residues: CASSLYQPSNEKLFF. The CDR3 bases are TGTGCCAGCAGCTTGTATCAGCCTTCTAATGAAAAACTGTTTTTT. Full variable domain (missing parts from reference TRBV5-6 and TRBJ1-4): DAGVTQSPTHLIKTRGQQVTLRCSPKSGHDTVSWYQQALGQGPQFIFQYYEEEERQRGNFPDRFSGHQFPNYSSELNVNALLLGDSALYLCASSLYQPSNEKLFFGSGTQLSVL.

J is TRBJ2-1 and V is TRBV11-3, with D tentatively TRBD2 (5 bases). Germline V CDR1 and CDR2: SGHNT, YENEEA. V lost 2 bases and J lost 5, with 25 bases in between. This CDR3 contains 19 residues. CDR3 sequence: CASSLSSEGGGLINNEQFF. CDR3 nucleotides: TGTGCCAGCAGCTTATCTTCCGAAGGTGGAGGACTGATCAACAATGAGCAGTTCTTC.

This clone was found a few times. The V call is TRBV10-3, the J call TRBJ1-1; no clear D. The CDR3 is made up of 12 amino acids. V was shortened by 10 bases and J by 1 base, with 10 bases between the two germline ends. Germline V gives CDR1 ENHRY, CDR2 SYGVKD. In DNA, the CDR3 is TGTGCCACCAGGTCCTCGAACACTGAAGCTTTCTTT. Encoded protein: CATRSSNTEAFF.

The chain links TRBV10-3 to TRBJ1-5, with a possible D match to TRBD1 (5 bases). Germline assignment: CDR1 ENHRY and CDR2 SYGVKD. The CDR3 length is 13 residues. With 10 bases removed from V and 3 bases from J, the gap between germline ends came to 13 bases. The CDR3 region is CATQRDFNQPQHF. The DNA for the CDR3 is TGTGCCACTCAGAGGGACTTCAATCAGCCCCAGCATTTT.

The chain is built from TRBV28 and TRBJ1-5; D remains ambiguous. Germline CDR1 and CDR2: MDHEN and SYDVKM. Trimming took 5 bases from V and 5 from J, leaving 10 bases between them. The CDR3 sequence is 13 residues long. The CDR3 nucleotides read TGTGCCAGCAGTGAGACCATTGATCAGCCCCAGCATTTT. The encoded protein is CASSETIDQPQHF.

The chain combines TRBV5-7 with TRBJ2-7; 13 bases are shared with TRBD2. TRBV5-7 is annotated as an ORF whose role is uncertain. V gave up 4 bases and J gave up 3 bases; unmatched junction bases: 7. This CDR3 spans 16 amino acids. CDR3: CASSPTGLAGDYEQYF. For the CDR3, the DNA is TGTGCCAGCAGCCCCACCGGACTAGCGGGAGACTACGAGCAGTACTTC.

Comments on this clone: The same CDR3 is also encoded by other DNA sequences in this sample. The chain carries TRBV30 and TRBJ1-2; D call uncertain. From germline, CDR1 is GTSNPN and CDR2 SVGIG (reference sequence). The V end lost 0 bases, the J end lost 10 bases, and 9 bases lay between the germline ends. The CDR3 consists of 11 residues. The CDR3 sequence: CAWSVRGHYTF. CDR3 DNA: TGTGCCTGGAGTGTTCGCGGCCACTACACCTTC.

V usage is TRBV4-2 and J usage is TRBJ2-1, with 9 bases matching TRBD2. Trimming took 0 bases from V and 2 from J; bases not matched to a gene: 5. Germline loops: CDR1 LGHNA, CDR2 YNFKEQ. The length of the CDR3 is 17 residues. CDR3 coding DNA: TGTGCCAGCAGCCAAGATCCGCCTAGCGGGGCCTACAATGAGCAGTTCTTC. As protein: CASSQDPPSGAYNEQFF.

The chain has TRBV5-6 and TRBJ2-3; D is unresolved. This CDR3 has 13 residues. Germline CDR1 and CDR2: SGHDT and YYEEEE. Trimming left V 2 bases short and J 4 bases short, with 8 bases between. CDR3 amino acids: CASSLFQSDTQYF. For the CDR3, the DNA is TGTGCCAGCAGCTTATTTCAGTCAGATACGCAGTATTTT. The entire variable domain, with the rest obtained from reference TRBV5-6 and TRBJ2-3, is as follows: DAGVTQSPTHLIKTRGQQVTLRCSPKSGHDTVSWYQQALGQGPQFIFQYYEEEERQRGNFPDRFSGHQFPNYSSELNVNALLLGDSALYLCASSLFQSDTQYFGPGTRLTVL.

This clone is a singleton in its sample. The V call is TRBV5-4, the J call TRBJ1-2; no clear D. V was shortened by 4 bases and J by 2 bases, with 9 bases between the two germline ends. This CDR3 has 13 residues. CDR1 is SGHNT, CDR2 YYREEE, per germline (reference sequence). CDR3 nucleotide sequence: TGTGCCAGCAGCACTGACGGGAACTATGGCTACACCTTC. This gives the protein CASSTDGNYGYTF.

The chain links TRBV5-5 to TRBJ2-2; D not certain. CDR1 is SGHKS, CDR2 YYEKEE, per germline (reference sequence). Trimming shortened V by 1 base and J by 2 bases, and 9 bases separated the two germline ends. The CDR3 loop spans 15 amino acids. This CDR3 reads CASSLNRVNTGELFF. The DNA of the CDR3 is TGTGCCAGCAGCTTGAATCGGGTAAACACCGGGGAGCTGTTTTTT. Variable domain in full (rest from reference TRBV5-5 and TRBJ2-2): DAGVTQSPTHLIKTRGQQVTLRCSPISGHKSVSWYQQVLGQGPQFIFQYYEKEERGRGNFPDRFSARQFPNYSSELNVNALLLGDSALYLCASSLNRVNTGELFFGEGSRLTVL.

This clone was counted once. The chain uses TRBV25-1 and TRBJ2-7; 7 bases line up with TRBD1. The junction had 9 bases not matched to a gene; V was cut back by 4 bases and J by 3 bases. The germline V gene has CDR1 MGHDK and CDR2 SYGVNS. The CDR3 runs to 15 residues. CDR3: CASSVRDSNVYEQYF. CDR3 bases: TGTGCCAGCAGTGTACGGGACAGCAATGTCTACGAGCAGTACTTC.

This sequence joins TRBV4-1 and TRBJ2-1; perhaps TRBD1 as D (5 bases). The CDR3 consists of 15 residues. Germline-derived CDR1 and CDR2 are MGHRA and YSYEKL. V lost 6 bases, J lost 2 bases, and 14 bases lay in between. The CDR3, as DNA: TGCGCCAGCAGGCACGCCGACAGACCCTACAATGAGCAGTTCTTC. It yields the protein CASRHADRPYNEQFF.

The chain carries TRBV14 and TRBJ1-5; maybe TRBD1 (5 bases). The germline CDR1 and CDR2 sequences are SGHDN and FVKESK. This CDR3 is built from 14 residues. The V end was cut by 2 bases, the J end by 4 bases, with 9 bases between. The CDR3 sequence is CASSQSDSNQPQHF. The CDR3 DNA follows: TGTGCCAGCAGCCAAAGCGACAGTAATCAGCCCCAGCATTTT.